These 5 T cell receptor beta chains were all obtained from the same sample, sequenced in a study of cytomegalovirus exposure and HLA in healthy donors. The PCR had 60 Vbeta and 13 Jbeta primers. The data were produced by immunoSEQ multiplex PCR, yet TCRdb's version contains in-frame clones alone and is incomplete. The repertoire holds about 120,000 clones, with over 65% as singletons. The sequencing input was PBMCs. Every receptor here comes from a woman aged 50 to 60 in good health and CMV-seropositive.

Of note for this clone: An end of the junction does not agree with germline; a read error may underlie this. This chain uses TRBV7-2 with TRBJ1-2, with 9 bases matching TRBD1. Germline values: CDR1 SGHTA, CDR2 FQGNSA. This CDR3 contains 14 residues. The CDR3 DNA sequence: TGTGCCAGCAGCCGTGACAGGGGGGACTATGGCTGCACCTTC. It yields the protein CASSRDRGDYGCTF.

The chain has TRBV6-1 and TRBJ2-1; D is ambiguous. Germline values: CDR1 MNHNS, CDR2 SASEGT. This CDR3 has 14 amino acids. V was cut by 0 bases and J by 8 bases, with 11 bases left in between. The DNA for the CDR3 is TGTGCCAGCAGTGAAGCTGGCAGCCGGGATGAGCAGTTCTTC. Its protein is CASSEAGSRDEQFF.

This clone is a singleton in its sample. CDR3 sequence (DNA): TGTGCCAGCTGGGACTCTAGCTCTGGAAACACCATATATTTT. It specifies CASWDSSSGNTIYF. This sequence joins TRBV28 and TRBJ1-3, with a possible D match to TRBD1 (5 bases). The V end was cut by 8 bases, the J end by 0 bases, with 11 bases between. Germline CDR1 and CDR2: MDHEN and SYDVKM. The CDR3 runs 14 residues.

This chain joins TRBV28 and TRBJ2-7; D possibly corresponds to TRBD1 (5 bases). V was shortened by 2 bases and J by 4 bases, with 9 bases between the two germline ends. Germline assignment: CDR1 MDHEN and CDR2 SYDVKM. The CDR3 covers 13 residues. DNA of the CDR3: TGTGCCAGCAGTTTAGCCTCAGGGTACGAGCAGTACTTC. Protein product: CASSLASGYEQYF.

V is TRBV19 and J is TRBJ1-2; no firm D call. This CDR3 region has 13 residues. Germline lookup yields CDR1 LNHDA and CDR2 SQIVND (reference sequence). Trimming took 5 bases from V and 6 from J, leaving 13 bases between them. The CDR3 DNA follows: TGTGCCAGTAGTTGGCGGCAGAGAGATGGCTACACCTTC. This codes for CASSWRQRDGYTF.